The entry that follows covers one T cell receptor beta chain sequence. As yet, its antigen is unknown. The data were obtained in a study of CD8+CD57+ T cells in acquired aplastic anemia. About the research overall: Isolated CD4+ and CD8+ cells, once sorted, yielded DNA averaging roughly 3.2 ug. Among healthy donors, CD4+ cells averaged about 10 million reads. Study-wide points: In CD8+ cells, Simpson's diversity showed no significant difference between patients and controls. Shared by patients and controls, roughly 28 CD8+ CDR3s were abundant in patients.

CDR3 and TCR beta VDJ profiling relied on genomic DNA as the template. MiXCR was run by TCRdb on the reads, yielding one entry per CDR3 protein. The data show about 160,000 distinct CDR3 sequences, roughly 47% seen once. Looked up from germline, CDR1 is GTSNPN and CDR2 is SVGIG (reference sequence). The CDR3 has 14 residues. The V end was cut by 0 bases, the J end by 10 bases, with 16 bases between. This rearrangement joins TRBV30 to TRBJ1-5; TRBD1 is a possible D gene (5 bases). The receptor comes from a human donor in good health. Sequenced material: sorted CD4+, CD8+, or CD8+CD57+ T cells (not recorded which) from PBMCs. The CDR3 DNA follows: TGTGCCTGGAGTGTTGGACATAAAAGCAGCCCCCAGCATTTT. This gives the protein CAWSVGHKSSPQHF.